One and the same sample provided the 30 T cell receptor beta chains below, sequenced in a study of CD8 T cells in ankylosing spondylitis. General observations from the study: Blood from ankylosing spondylitis patients appeared to carry a characteristic roughly eight-variant TCR beta motif.

TCRdb passed the 5' RACE reads through MiXCR, listing each CDR3 protein once. The profile shows hundreds of thousands of distinct CDR3 sequences, roughly 12% of them singletons. Their recognized antigens are unknown. Specimen: blood, either unsorted or a sorted T cell fraction (not recorded which). These receptors all stem from a male donor with ankylosing spondylitis.

This clonotype was recorded only once. The chain uses TRBV11-2 and TRBJ2-6; D assignment may be TRBD1 or TRBD2 (5 bases each). The germline V gene encodes CDR1 SGHAT and CDR2 FQNNGV. The V end was cut by 1 base, the J end by 0 bases, with 13 bases between. There are 18 residues in the CDR3. The DNA of the CDR3 is TGTGCCAGCAGCTTAGTGGGTGGGGGTACCTCTGGGGCCAACGTCCTGACTTTC. Translating gives CASSLVGGGTSGANVLTF.

The chain carries TRBV7-9 and TRBJ2-4, with a tentative D call TRBD2 (6 bases). The germline V gene has CDR1 SEHNR and CDR2 FQNEAQ (reference sequence). The CDR3 loop spans 12 amino acids. Trimming pared 1 base from V and 13 bases from J, leaving 11 bases between. CDR3 loop: CASSLGEVKQYF. CDR3 nucleotide sequence: TGTGCCAGCAGCTTAGGGGAGGTCAAGCAGTACTTC.

This clonotype was seen a handful of times. The chain uses TRBV20-1 and TRBJ1-4; D call uncertain. The germline V and J ends were trimmed by 0 bases and 8 bases, with 16 bases remaining between them. Per germline, CDR1 DFQATT and CDR2 SNEGSKA (reference sequence). There are 15 residues in the CDR3. In DNA form, the CDR3 reads TGCAGTGCTAGAGATGCGGGTCAAGAGGGAGAAAAACTGTTTTTT. Its protein is CSARDAGQEGEKLFF.

The J gene is TRBJ1-4, the V gene TRBV29-1, with D uncertain. CDR3 length: 12 residues. V was clipped by 5 bases and J by 8 bases, with 12 bases between them. Germline CDR1 and CDR2: SQVTM and ANQGSEA. The CDR3 sequence is CSVPSVGEKLFF. CDR3 coding DNA: TGCAGCGTTCCGAGCGTCGGGGAAAAACTGTTTTTT.

The chain recombines TRBV10-3 with TRBJ2-4; D uncertain. Germline CDR1 and CDR2: ENHRY and SYGVKD. The CDR3 is 15 amino acids. V was clipped by 3 bases and J by 5 bases, with 14 bases between them. CDR3 sequence reads: CAISDPTGVENIQYF. The CDR3 DNA reads TGTGCCATCAGTGACCCCACGGGTGTGGAAAACATTCAGTACTTC.

This rearrangement joins TRBV24-1 to TRBJ2-3; the D is unclear. The V gene's germline CDR1 is KGHDR and CDR2 SFDVKD. Between the trimmed V and J ends, which lost 4 bases and 0 bases, there was a span of 7 bases. There are 14 residues in the CDR3. CDR3 amino acids: CATSEGTSTDTQYF. The CDR3 DNA is TGTGCCACCAGTGAGGGTACTAGCACAGATACGCAGTATTTT.

This clonotype was counted at least ten times. This chain connects TRBV12-3 or TRBV12-4 to TRBJ1-4, with TRBD1 matching over 7 bases. V dropped 5 bases and J dropped 7; count of bases not matched to a gene: 4. The CDR3 loop spans 13 amino acids. The CDR3 nucleotides are TGTGCCAGCAGTCTCCGGGACAGTGAAAAACTGTTTTTT. Its protein product is CASSLRDSEKLFF.

This sequence joins TRBV12-3 or TRBV12-4 and TRBJ2-1; D may be TRBD1 or TRBD2 (5 bases each). The CDR3 is 13 residues long. Trimming stripped 5 bases from V and 5 bases from J, with 10 bases between. In DNA, the CDR3 is TGTGCCAGCAGTACCGGGACCCACAATGAGCAGTTCTTC. Its protein is CASSTGTHNEQFF.

This clonotype was seen a handful of times. The chain combines TRBV4-1 with TRBJ1-2; D not certain. From germline, CDR1 is MGHRA and CDR2 YSYEKL. The length of the CDR3 is 14 residues. The V gene lost 4 bases and the J gene lost 6 bases, with 15 bases spanning the gap. This chain's CDR3 is CASSRRSGENGYTF. Written as DNA, the CDR3 is TGCGCCAGCAGCCGAAGATCGGGAGAGAATGGCTACACCTTC.

The sample holds a few counts of this clonotype. The V gene is TRBV12-3 or TRBV12-4, the J gene TRBJ2-2; a possible D gene is TRBD2 (5 bases). The length of the CDR3 is 13 residues. Trimming stripped 6 bases from V and 6 bases from J, with 11 bases between. The CDR3 is CASSLTGAGELFF. The CDR3 DNA is TGTGCCAGCAGCCTGACCGGGGCCGGGGAGCTGTTTTTT.

Only a few counts were recorded for this clonotype. V and J are TRBV5-1 and TRBJ2-7, with a tentative D call TRBD1 (6 bases). V lost 0 bases, J lost 3 bases, and 13 bases lay in between. Germline lookup yields CDR1 SGHRS and CDR2 YFSETQ. This CDR3 is 15 amino acids long. The chain's CDR3 is CASSLGTAGLYEQYF. CDR3 DNA: TGCGCCAGCAGCTTGGGGACAGCTGGCCTCTACGAGCAGTACTTC.

This clonotype was found a few times. The rearrangement links TRBV7-2 to TRBJ1-1, with 7 bases identical to TRBD1. Trimming at V came to 2 bases and at J to 3 bases, leaving 6 bases not matched to a gene. The CDR3 totals 15 residues. Germline V gene sequence: CDR1 SGHTA, CDR2 FQGNSA. The CDR3 bases are TGTGCCAGCAGCTTATTAGCCAGGGGGGACACTGAAGCTTTCTTT. The encoded protein is CASSLLARGDTEAFF.

This clonotype occurred many times. The chain employs TRBV24-1 and TRBJ2-6; D uncertain. The germline gives CDR1 KGHDR, CDR2 SFDVKD. The CDR3 has 15 amino acids. Trimming pared 5 bases from V and 4 bases from J, leaving 11 bases between. DNA for the CDR3: TGTGCCACCAGTGTGGTAGGGATCGGGGCCAACGTCCTGACTTTC. This encodes CATSVVGIGANVLTF.

The chain recombines TRBV12-3 or TRBV12-4 with TRBJ2-1; 7 positions agree with TRBD2. This CDR3 has 16 residues. The V gene end was trimmed by 1 base and the J gene end by 3 bases; junction bases not matched to a gene: 6. CDR3 amino acids: CASSLGGSGIYNEQFF. Written as DNA, the CDR3 is TGTGCCAGCAGTTTAGGCGGGAGTGGCATCTACAATGAGCAGTTCTTC.

V gene TRBV27 combines with J gene TRBJ1-1, with D uncertain. V was clipped by 2 bases and J by 2 bases, with 30 bases between them. This CDR3 spans 21 amino acids. CDR1 is MNHEY, CDR2 SMNVEV, per germline (reference sequence). The CDR3 nucleotides read TGTGCCAGCAGTTTACGTAGGGTACCCCGACCCTCCAACCTTATTAACACTGAAGCTTTCTTT. This encodes CASSLRRVPRPSNLINTEAFF.

This clonotype has a count of ten or more. The chain employs TRBV7-2 and TRBJ2-1; TRBD2 matches at 13 bases. Germline trimming cut 4 bases from V and 5 bases from J; bases unmatched to any gene: 5. The germline V gene has CDR1 SGHTA and CDR2 FQGNSA. The CDR3 extends over 16 amino acids. The CDR3 reads CASSSTSGRSDNEQFF. In DNA, the CDR3 is TGTGCCAGCAGCTCGACTAGCGGGAGGAGCGACAATGAGCAGTTCTTC. Full variable domain (outside the CDR3, taken from reference TRBV7-2 and TRBJ2-1): GAGVSQSPSNKVTEKGKDVELRCDPISGHTALYWYRQSLGQGLEFLIYFQGNSAPDKSGLPSDRFSAERTGGSVSTLTIQRTQQEDSAVYLCASSSTSGRSDNEQFFGPGTRLTVL.

This clonotype was counted only a few times. The chain couples TRBV3-1 to TRBJ2-1; 14 bases line up with TRBD2. Per the germline V gene, CDR1 is LGHDT and CDR2 is YNNKEL (reference sequence). CDR3 length equals 15 residues. V lost 10 bases to trimming and J lost 8 bases; unmatched junction nucleotides: 10. The CDR3 is CATSEGTSGSYEQFF. The CDR3, as DNA: TGTGCCACCTCAGAAGGGACTAGCGGGAGTTATGAGCAGTTCTTC.

The rearrangement joins TRBV12-3 or TRBV12-4 to TRBJ1-1; D is unclear. Trimming stripped 6 bases from V and 2 bases from J, with 19 bases between. CDR3 length equals 16 residues. CDR3 residues: CASSPSMLQFNTEAFF. In DNA, the CDR3 is TGTGCCAGCAGCCCCAGTATGCTACAGTTTAACACTGAAGCTTTCTTT.

This chain connects TRBV6-2 or TRBV6-3 to TRBJ1-1; a weak D match, TRBD1 (6 bases). The CDR3 has 16 residues. Between the trimmed V and J ends, which lost 6 bases and 3 bases, there was a span of 20 bases. In germline, CDR1 is MNHEY, CDR2 SVGEGT. As DNA, the CDR3 is TGTGCCAGCAGACGCCCGGGCGGGCAGGGGCACACTGAAGCTTTCTTT. The encoded protein is CASRRPGGQGHTEAFF.

J is TRBJ2-1 and V is TRBV3-1, with 7 positions matching TRBD1. The CDR3 sequence is 12 residues long. Per germline, CDR1 LGHDT and CDR2 YNNKEL (reference sequence). The trim removed 4 bases at V and 9 bases at J, leaving 3 bases unmatched. The CDR3 nucleotides are TGTGCCAGCAGCCGACAGGGTGGTGAGCAGTTCTTC. It is translated as CASSRQGGEQFF.

CDR3 region: CASSSPGQPQETQYF. The DNA for the CDR3 is TGTGCCAGCAGCTCTCCGGGACAACCCCAAGAGACCCAGTACTTC. This sequence joins TRBV7-8 and TRBJ2-5, with a possible D match to TRBD1 (6 bases). V lost 4 bases and J lost 1, with 13 bases in between. Germline values: CDR1 SGHVS, CDR2 FQNEAQ. CDR3 length: 15 amino acids.

Written as DNA, the CDR3 is TGTGCCAGCAGTACCTCCACCCTGACTAGCGGGGGCACAGATACGCAGTATTTT. Its protein product is CASSTSTLTSGGTDTQYF. The V call is TRBV2, the J call TRBJ2-3; 11 positions agree with TRBD2. Germline V gene data show CDR1 as SNHLY and CDR2 as FYNNEI. J gave up 1 base and V 5 bases, and 11 bases lay outside the gene matches. The CDR3 spans 18 residues.

This clonotype was observed many times. The V call is TRBV4-1, the J call TRBJ2-3; unclear D gene. The CDR3 runs to 13 residues. Trimming took off 0 bases at V and 4 bases at J, with 5 bases between the two ends. The germline V gene has CDR1 MGHRA and CDR2 YSYEKL. The CDR3 protein is CASSQDPPDTQYF. CDR3 in DNA: TGCGCCAGCAGCCAAGATCCTCCAGATACGCAGTATTTT.

Only a few counts were recorded for this clonotype. The CDR3 DNA follows: TGTGCCAGGAGGGGGACGGGAACGGCCGGGGAGCTGTTTTTT. The encoded protein is CARRGTGTAGELFF. The chain recombines TRBV2 with TRBJ2-2, with D possibly matching TRBD1 (6 bases). CDR1 is SNHLY, CDR2 FYNNEI, per germline. The CDR3 has 14 amino acids. V was pared by 9 bases and J by 6 bases, with 17 bases between.

The chain combines TRBV3-1 with TRBJ1-2, with 9 bases identical to TRBD1. J lost 7 bases, V lost 0 bases, and 6 bases had no gene match. CDR1 and CDR2 from the germline V gene are LGHDT and YNNKEL (reference sequence). CDR3 length: 15 amino acids. CDR3 coding DNA: TGTGCCAGCAGCCAAGATTTCGGGACAGGGAGTGGCTACACCTTC. It specifies CASSQDFGTGSGYTF.

Regarding this clonotype: One junction end disagrees with the germline gene, perhaps due to a read error. The CDR3 here is CASSPSGTDQRFLNYGFTF. In DNA form, the CDR3 reads TGTGCCAGCTCACCATCCGGGACAGACCAGAGGTTTCTTAACTATGGCTTCACCTTC. V gene TRBV18 combines with J gene TRBJ1-2; 7 nucleotides agree with TRBD1. The germline V gene encodes CDR1 KGHSH and CDR2 LQKENI. This CDR3 comprises 19 residues.

In this sample, this clonotype turned up a few times. This may come from a read error, since a much larger clone is one base off. The chain joins TRBV3-1 to TRBJ2-2; D is uncertain. Trimming stripped 8 bases from V and 0 bases from J, with 1 base between. Germline lookup yields CDR1 LGHDT and CDR2 YNNKEL (reference sequence). The CDR3 is 11 residues long. In DNA form, the CDR3 reads TGTGCCAGCGCGAACACCGGGGAGCTGTTTTTT. This translates into CASANTGELFF.

This clonotype has ten or more counts. This chain connects TRBV4-1 to TRBJ2-5, with a possible D match to TRBD2 (5 bases). There are 16 residues in the CDR3. Germline values: CDR1 MGHRA, CDR2 YSYEKL. The V end lost 0 bases, the J end lost 4 bases, and 15 bases lay between the germline ends. In DNA form, the CDR3 reads TGCGCCAGCAGCCAAGATTTGGCTAGGGCGGGAGAGACCCAGTACTTC. It is translated as CASSQDLARAGETQYF.

The chain links TRBV10-1 to TRBJ1-1, with a possible D match to TRBD1 (5 bases). Germline V gene data show CDR1 as WNHNN and CDR2 as SYGVQD (reference sequence). This CDR3 spans 14 amino acids. V dropped 3 bases and J dropped 3 bases, with 11 bases sitting between them. CDR3 DNA sequence: TGCGCCAGCAGTGACCCGGGGGGGGACACTGAAGCTTTCTTT. This gives the protein CASSDPGGDTEAFF.

This clonotype came up a few times. The gene calls are TRBV4-1 and TRBJ2-1, with D perhaps assigned TRBD1 or TRBD2 (5 bases each). V shed 4 bases and J shed 6 bases, with 16 bases lying between them. This CDR3 has 15 amino acids. Looked up from germline, CDR1 is MGHRA and CDR2 is YSYEKL. CDR3 nucleotide sequence: TGCGCCAGCAGCCGCCAGGTGGGGGAGAGCAATGAGCAGTTCTTC. Its protein is CASSRQVGESNEQFF.